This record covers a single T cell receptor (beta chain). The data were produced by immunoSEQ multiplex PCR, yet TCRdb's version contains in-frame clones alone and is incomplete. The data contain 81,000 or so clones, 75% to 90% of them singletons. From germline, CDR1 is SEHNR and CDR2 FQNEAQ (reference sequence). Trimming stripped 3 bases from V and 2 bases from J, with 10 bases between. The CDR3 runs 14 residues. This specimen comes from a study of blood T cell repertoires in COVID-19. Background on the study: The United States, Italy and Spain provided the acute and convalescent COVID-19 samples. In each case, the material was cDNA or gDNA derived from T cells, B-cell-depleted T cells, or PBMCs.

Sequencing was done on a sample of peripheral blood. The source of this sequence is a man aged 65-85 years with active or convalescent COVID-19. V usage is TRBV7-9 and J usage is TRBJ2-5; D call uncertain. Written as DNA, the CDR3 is TGTGCCAGCAGCTTTACGCCTAATCAAGAGACCCAGTACTTC. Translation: CASSFTPNQETQYF. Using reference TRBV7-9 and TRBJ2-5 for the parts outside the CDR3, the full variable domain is DTGVSQNPRHKITKRGQNVTFRCDPISEHNRLYWYRQTLGQGPEFLTYFQNEAQLEKSRLLSDRFSAERPKGSFSTLEIQRTEQGDSAMYLCASSFTPNQETQYFGPGTRLLVL.